These T cell receptor beta chains were read from a single sample in a study of T cells in Graves' hyperthyroidism and ophthalmopathy. TCRdb independently ran MiXCR on the multiplex PCR reads; one entry per CDR3 protein. Found here are approximately 610,000 distinct CDR3 sequences, about a sixth of them singletons; the top ten hold around 18%. Material for sequencing was blood. All receptors come from a woman aged 18-30 years with Graves' hyperthyroidism. Each CDR3 is given with its conserved first and last residue. The D gene is left open where the match is weak. A row's size may be missing; if present it is once, few, many or a size class.

CDR3 length,clone size,V gene,J gene,D gene,CDR3 DNA,CDR3 protein
16,-,TRBV6-1,TRBJ2-5,TRBD2,TGTGCCAGCAGGGGACAAACTAGCGGGAGGGGAGAGACCCAGTACTTC,CASRGQTSGRGETQYF
14,many,TRBV9,TRBJ1-6,-,TGTGCCAGCAGCGTGGGTGCAGAGAATTCACCCCTCCACTTT,CASSVGAENSPLHF
17,-,TRBV18,TRBJ1-1,TRBD1,TGTGCCAGCTCACCGGTAACCCAACAGGGGGGAAACACTGAAGCTTTCTTT,CASSPVTQQGGNTEAFF
14,many,TRBV28,TRBJ2-7,-,TGTGCCAGCAGGAACAGGGTGCCCTCCTACGAGCAGTACTTC,CASRNRVPSYEQYF
14,-,TRBV10-3,TRBJ1-5,TRBD1,TGTGCCATCAGTGCAGACAGGGGCAATCAGCCCCAGCATTTT,CAISADRGNQPQHF
14,many,TRBV7-9,TRBJ2-3,-,TGTGCCAGCAGCTTAGTGGCTGCCGGAGATACGCAGTATTTT,CASSLVAAGDTQYF
12,many,TRBV11-3,TRBJ2-1,TRBD2,TGTGCCAGCAGCTTAACTAGCGGGGAGCAGTTCTTC,CASSLTSGEQFF
14,many,TRBV12-3/TRBV12-4,TRBJ2-7,-,TGTGCCAGCAGTCTTCTCGGACAGTCCTACGAGCAGTACTTC,CASSLLGQSYEQYF
14,many,TRBV27,TRBJ1-2,TRBD1,TGTGCCGCTCGACAGGGGGGAATTGACTATGGCTACACCTTC,CAARQGGIDYGYTF
14,-,TRBV5-8,TRBJ1-1,-,TGTGCCAGCAAGATGACAGACATGAACACTGAAGCTTTCTTT,CASKMTDMNTEAFF
15,many,TRBV6-5,TRBJ2-2,-,TGTGCCAGCAGTTCGGGACGGATGAACACCGGGGAGCTGTTTTTT,CASSSGRMNTGELFF
13,many,TRBV7-2,TRBJ2-3,-,TGTGCCAGCAGCGCCACTAGCACAGATACGCAGTATTTT,CASSATSTDTQYF
14,-,TRBV6-1,TRBJ2-7,TRBD1,TGTGCCACCACCTCAGGGGGTTACTCCTACGAGCAGTACTTC,CATTSGGYSYEQYF
14,many,TRBV5-1,TRBJ1-1,-,TGCGCCAGCAGCGTATATCAGATGAACACTGAAGCTTTCTTT,CASSVYQMNTEAFF
15,-,TRBV30,TRBJ2-5,TRBD1,TGTGCCTGGAGTGTACGGACAGGGTACCAAGAGACCCAGTACTTC,CAWSVRTGYQETQYF
13,-,TRBV29-1,TRBJ1-1,-,TGCAGCGTTGCCCTCGAGTCGAACACTGAAGCTTTCTTT,CSVALESNTEAFF
15,-,TRBV5-1,TRBJ2-2,-,TGCGCCAGCAGCTTGGGGACACCTAAAACCGGGGAGCTGTTTTTT,CASSLGTPKTGELFF
16,-,TRBV5-6,TRBJ1-5,-,TGTGCCAGCAGCAAAAAATGGGATACAGGTGGACAGCCCCAGCATTTT,CASSKKWDTGGQPQHF
17,-,TRBV27,TRBJ2-3,TRBD2,TGTGCCAGCAGTTTACAGGCCGGGACTAGCGGGAGGGATACGCAGTATTTT,CASSLQAGTSGRDTQYF
14,few,TRBV19,TRBJ2-3,-,TGTGCCAGTAGTACCGTGGCGATCCAGGGTACGCAGTATTTT,CASSTVAIQGTQYF
17,many,TRBV7-2,TRBJ2-1,-,TGTGCCAGCAGCTTAGCGGGGACGAGCGGGCCCGACAATGAGCAGTTCTTC,CASSLAGTSGPDNEQFF
15,many,TRBV27,TRBJ2-5,TRBD2,TGTGCCAGCAGTTTAATAGCGGGTTACCAAGAGACCCAGTACTTC,CASSLIAGYQETQYF
16,-,TRBV28,TRBJ2-1,-,TGTGCCAGCAGCCTACGGGGGAGTCCCCTCTACAATGAGCAGTTCTTC,CASSLRGSPLYNEQFF
14,few,TRBV28,TRBJ1-2,-,TGTGCCAGCAGTCCAAGCCAGGGAACTTATGGCTACACCTTC,CASSPSQGTYGYTF